These 18 T cell receptor beta chains share one sample of origin, sequenced in a study of blood T cell repertoires in COVID-19. The method was immunoSEQ multiplex PCR; TCRdb's version includes in-frame clones alone and lacks a portion of them. The sample lists over 150,000 clones, approximately 80% occurring once. The sequencing sample was made of peripheral blood. These receptor sequences come from a woman aged 55-69 years with acute or convalescent COVID-19.

Only one count was recorded for this clone. The DNA of the CDR3 is TGTGCCAGCAGTTACCGGGACAGGGATGCTGAAGCTTTCTTT. Translated, it gives CASSYRDRDAEAFF. The chain uses TRBV6-6 and TRBJ1-1, with 9 bases that match TRBD1. Germline V gives CDR1 MNHNY, CDR2 SVGAGI (reference sequence). The V segment lost 2 bases and the J segment 6 bases; nucleotides outside the gene matches: 4. This CDR3 contains 14 residues.

This clone has only one observation. V usage is TRBV7-9 and J usage is TRBJ1-1, with D tentatively TRBD1 (6 bases). This CDR3 region has 14 residues. In germline, CDR1 is SEHNR, CDR2 FQNEAQ (reference sequence). Trimming took off 3 bases at V and 7 bases at J, with 15 bases between the two ends. CDR3 DNA sequence: TGTGCCAGCAGCTTTTCCAGGGGTGACGGTGAAGCTTTCTTT. It codes for CASSFSRGDGEAFF.

The chain uses TRBV12-3 or TRBV12-4 and TRBJ2-7; D not certain. The CDR3 totals 12 residues. The V and J ends lost 4 bases and 2 bases respectively, with 6 bases between them. CDR3 region: CASSSTAYEQYF. The CDR3 DNA reads as TGTGCCAGCAGTTCAACAGCCTACGAGCAGTACTTC.

This rearrangement joins TRBV6-5 to TRBJ2-2; D gene unclear. The CDR3 has 13 residues. Looked up from germline, CDR1 is MNHEY and CDR2 is SVGAGI. The ends were cut back, 6 bases at V and 3 bases at J, with 8 bases in the middle. This CDR3 is CASRPTYTGELFF. In DNA form, the CDR3 reads TGTGCCAGCAGGCCCACATACACCGGGGAGCTGTTTTTT.

The gene calls are TRBV18 and TRBJ1-2; 10 bases align to TRBD1. The CDR3 is made up of 15 amino acids. From germline, CDR1 is KGHSH and CDR2 LQKENI. The V segment lost 5 bases and the J segment 4 bases; nucleotides outside the gene matches: 7. The CDR3 region has the DNA TGTGCCAGCTCATCTCCGGGACAGGGGAGCTATGGCTACACCTTC. Translating it yields CASSSPGQGSYGYTF.

The CDR3 sequence: CASSQDSGYGKEKLFF. The CDR3 DNA sequence: TGCGCCAGCAGCCAAGACTCAGGGTATGGAAAAGAAAAACTGTTTTTT. The chain has TRBV4-3 and TRBJ1-4; TRBD1 might be the D (5 bases). CDR1 LGHNA and CDR2 YSLEER come from the germline V gene. Trimming pared 0 bases from V and 8 bases from J, leaving 16 bases between. There are 16 residues in the CDR3.

The chain recombines TRBV9 with TRBJ1-2; TRBD1 might be the D (6 bases). Germline CDR1 and CDR2: SGDLS and YYNGEE. This CDR3 has 17 amino acids. Trimming shortened V by 2 bases and J by 5 bases, and 22 bases separated the two germline ends. CDR3 sequence: CASSVFGGPGLQYGYTF. In nucleotides, the CDR3 is TGTGCCAGCAGCGTGTTTGGGGGCCCCGGCCTCCAATATGGCTACACCTTC.

This clone turned up a few times. V and J are TRBV19 and TRBJ1-6; D gene uncertain. Per the germline V gene, CDR1 is LNHDA and CDR2 is SQIVND (reference sequence). This CDR3 has 14 amino acids. Trimming pared 3 bases from V and 7 bases from J, leaving 10 bases between. CDR3 amino acids: CASSMEGANSPLHF. The CDR3 region has the DNA TGTGCCAGTAGTATGGAGGGCGCGAATTCACCCCTCCACTTT. Complete variable domain (other parts from reference TRBV19 and TRBJ1-6): DGGITQSPKYLFRKEGQNVTLSCEQNLNHDAMYWYRQDPGQGLRLIYYSQIVNDFQKGDIAEGYSVSREKKESFPLTVTSAQKNPTAFYLCASSMEGANSPLHFGNGTRLTVT.

The V and J genes are TRBV20-1 and TRBJ2-3, with TRBD1 as a possible D gene (6 bases). The germline CDR1 and CDR2 sequences are DFQATT and SNEGSKA (reference sequence). This CDR3 has 11 amino acids. V shed 6 bases and J shed 5 bases, with 9 bases lying between them. CDR3 DNA sequence: TGCAGTGCGCGCAGGGGAGATACGCAGTATTTT. This gives the protein CSARRGDTQYF.

This chain uses TRBV4-3 with TRBJ2-7; 7 bases match TRBD1. The CDR3 totals 17 residues. The V gene end was trimmed by 0 bases and the J gene end by 2 bases; junction bases not matched to a gene: 10. The germline CDR1 and CDR2 sequences are LGHNA and YSLEER. The CDR3 spells CASSQDPPGTVPYEQYF. The CDR3 DNA reads TGCGCCAGCAGCCAAGATCCCCCCGGGACAGTCCCCTACGAGCAGTACTTC.

The gene calls are TRBV7-9 and TRBJ1-1; 7 positions match TRBD1. Germline assignment: CDR1 SEHNR and CDR2 FQNEAQ (reference sequence). V was pared by 8 bases and J by 1 base, with 4 bases of the junction left unmatched. The CDR3 covers 13 residues. The CDR3 protein is CASYGQANTEAFF. As DNA, the CDR3 is TGTGCCAGCTACGGACAGGCGAACACTGAAGCTTTCTTT.

This chain uses TRBV29-1 with TRBJ1-2; D gene uncertain. The germline V gene encodes CDR1 SQVTM and CDR2 ANQGSEA. V was pared by 5 bases and J by 2 bases, with 12 bases between. CDR3 length equals 13 residues. The CDR3 nucleotides are TGCAGCGTTATTGGGGAGGAGAACTATGGCTACACCTTC. Translating it yields CSVIGEENYGYTF.

The V and J genes are TRBV7-2 and TRBJ1-2; TRBD1 is a possible D gene (5 bases). V lost 4 bases to trimming and J lost 2 bases, with 11 bases between them. Germline values: CDR1 SGHTA, CDR2 FQGNSA. This CDR3 contains 14 residues. The CDR3 DNA follows: TGTGCCAGCAGCTCCGGGGGGGAAAACTATGGCTACACCTTC. It yields the protein CASSSGGENYGYTF.

J is TRBJ1-1 and V is TRBV20-1; weak D call: TRBD1 (6 bases). The CDR3 has 11 residues. Germline CDR1 and CDR2: DFQATT and SNEGSKA (reference sequence). Trimming left V 6 bases short and J 12 bases short, with 17 bases between. Here the CDR3 reads CSAQGSPVPFF. CDR3 nucleotides: TGCAGTGCCCAGGGGTCCCCTGTACCTTTCTTT.

The chain is built from TRBV5-1 and TRBJ2-3; 10 bases match TRBD2. There are 15 residues in the CDR3. J was trimmed by 5 bases and V by 6 bases; bases with no gene match: 9. Germline V gives CDR1 SGHRS, CDR2 YFSETQ. CDR3 nucleotide sequence: TGCGCCAGCAAGCGAGTAGCGGGGGGAGTAGATACGCAGTATTTT. This translates into CASKRVAGGVDTQYF.

This rearrangement joins TRBV28 to TRBJ1-2; D is ambiguous. V lost 6 bases and J lost 8, with 10 bases in between. This CDR3 has 11 residues. CDR1 is MDHEN and CDR2 is SYDVKM in the germline V gene. The CDR3 nucleotides read TGTGCCAGCAGGCGGACGGGGGGCTACACCTTC. As protein: CASRRTGGYTF.

The rearrangement joins TRBV6-6 to TRBJ1-4; maybe TRBD1 (5 bases). There are 17 residues in the CDR3. Trimming cost V 6 bases and J 4 bases, with 21 bases left between them. Germline values: CDR1 MNHNY, CDR2 SVGAGI (reference sequence). The CDR3 region is CASSRSDRATYNEKLFF. The CDR3 DNA is TGTGCCAGCAGCCGATCCGACAGAGCAACCTATAATGAAAAACTGTTTTTT.

This clone was counted between two and nine times. The V and J genes are TRBV9 and TRBJ1-1; D possibly corresponds to TRBD1 (5 bases). Germline loops: CDR1 SGDLS, CDR2 YYNGEE. Trimming removed 4 bases at V and 1 base at J, with 14 bases between. The CDR3 length is 15 residues. The CDR3 nucleotides are TGTGCCAGCAGCCTAACTCGCCAGGGGAACACTGAAGCTTTCTTT. Amino acid sequence: CASSLTRQGNTEAFF.